One sample yielded the 11 T cell receptor beta chains listed below, sequenced in a study of shared clonotypes between healthy human individuals. TCRdb keeps only in-frame clones here, not all; method: immunoSEQ multiplex PCR. The table lists over 2 million clones, approximately 90% of them singletons. The sample consisted of naive CD4+ T cells from PBMCs. Subset of the sample: CD45RA+ positively selected. The receptors shown here come from a man between 18 and 29 years old in good health. Some clones in this sample may be carry-over from other donors' samples.

The chain recombines TRBV18 with TRBJ2-7, with D maybe TRBD1 (5 bases). V was pared by 4 bases and J by 0 bases, with 10 bases between. Germline CDR1 and CDR2: KGHSH and LQKENI. The CDR3 sequence is 14 residues long. CDR3 DNA: TGTGCCAGCTCACTGACGACAGACTCCTACGAGCAGTACTTC. Residues: CASSLTTDSYEQYF.

The V and J genes are TRBV21-1 and TRBJ1-1. TRBV21-1 is annotated as a pseudogene. The CDR3 consists of 15 residues. The CDR3 loop is CASRTNTDPNTEAFF. CDR3 in DNA: TGTGCCAGCCGCACCAACACCGACCCGAACACTGAAGCTTTCTTT.

The chain couples TRBV11-2 to TRBJ2-7; D is tentatively TRBD1 or TRBD2 (5 bases each). Deletions cut 3 bases from V and 1 base from J, with 7 bases between. The CDR3 length is 13 residues. Germline V gene lookup returns CDR1 SGHAT and CDR2 FQNNGV. The chain's CDR3 is CASSFGASYEQYF. The CDR3, as DNA: TGTGCCAGCAGCTTCGGGGCTTCCTACGAGCAGTACTTC.

This rearrangement joins TRBV7-2 to TRBJ1-1; perhaps TRBD1 as D (6 bases). The CDR3 length is 18 residues. Per germline, CDR1 SGHTA and CDR2 FQGNSA. Trimming stripped 2 bases from V and 1 base from J, with 20 bases between. As DNA, the CDR3 is TGTGCCAGCAGCTTAAGGCGGGACATAGCCTTATGGAACACTGAAGCTTTCTTT. Translating it yields CASSLRRDIALWNTEAFF.

The V call is TRBV30, the J call TRBJ1-4, with 9 bases aligning to TRBD1. The V and J ends lost 0 bases and 11 bases, in that order; junction bases with no gene match: 4. In germline, CDR1 is GTSNPN, CDR2 SVGIG (reference sequence). This CDR3 has 13 amino acids. CDR3 coding DNA: TGTGCCTGGAGTGTACAGGGGGCGTTGAAACTGTTTTTT. Amino acids: CAWSVQGALKLFF.

This chain uses TRBV5-1 with TRBJ1-6, with 11 bases fitting TRBD1. This CDR3 comprises 15 residues. Germline loops: CDR1 SGHRS, CDR2 YFSETQ. Losses at the gene ends were 4 bases for V and 6 bases for J; bases not matched to a gene: 3. CDR3 sequence: CASSHGTGGNSPLHF. The CDR3, as DNA: TGCGCCAGCAGCCACGGGACAGGGGGTAATTCACCCCTCCACTTT.

V usage is TRBV7-2 and J usage is TRBJ1-1; D is unresolved. From germline, CDR1 is SGHTA and CDR2 FQGNSA. V was clipped by 0 bases and J by 4 bases, with 6 bases between them. CDR3 length equals 13 residues. The CDR3 DNA reads as TGTGCCAGCAGCTTAGCAGGGTTCACTGAAGCTTTCTTT. The encoded protein is CASSLAGFTEAFF.

V and J are TRBV19 and TRBJ1-4; 10 nucleotides match TRBD1. Germline V CDR1 and CDR2: LNHDA, SQIVND (reference sequence). The CDR3 totals 13 residues. V shed 9 bases, J shed 5 bases, and the junction held 3 bases outside the gene matches. CDR3 sequence: CASRQGANEKLFF. CDR3 DNA sequence: TGTGCCAGCCGACAGGGGGCAAATGAAAAACTGTTTTTT.

The rearrangement joins TRBV28 to TRBJ1-5; TRBD1 aligns across 8 bases. The ends lost 5 bases at V and 2 bases at J; junction bases unmatched: 5. CDR1 and CDR2 from the germline V gene are MDHEN and SYDVKM. This CDR3 is built from 15 residues. This chain's CDR3 is CASSEDRVGNQPQHF. The CDR3 nucleotides are TGTGCCAGCAGTGAGGACAGGGTGGGCAATCAGCCCCAGCATTTT. Supplemented by reference TRBV28 and TRBJ1-5, the full variable domain reads DVKVTQSSRYLVKRTGEKVFLECVQDMDHENMFWYRQDPGLGLRLIYFSYDVKMKEKGDIPEGYSVSREKKERFSLILESASTNQTSMYLCASSEDRVGNQPQHFGDGTRLSIL.

This chain joins TRBV7-2 and TRBJ1-5; no definite D call. V gave up 0 bases and J gave up 2 bases, with 8 bases separating them. In germline, CDR1 is SGHTA, CDR2 FQGNSA. The CDR3 totals 15 residues. CDR3 coding DNA: TGTGCCAGCAGCTTAGCGCCGGAGGGCAATCAGCCCCAGCATTTT. Translation gives CASSLAPEGNQPQHF.

The V call is TRBV28, the J call TRBJ1-1, with 8 bases fitting TRBD1. Germline loops: CDR1 MDHEN, CDR2 SYDVKM. The V segment lost 10 bases and the J segment 6 bases; nucleotides outside the gene matches: 7. The CDR3 has 12 residues. The CDR3 loop reads CAISGQGSEAFF. The CDR3 DNA follows: TGTGCCATCTCCGGACAGGGTTCTGAAGCTTTCTTT.